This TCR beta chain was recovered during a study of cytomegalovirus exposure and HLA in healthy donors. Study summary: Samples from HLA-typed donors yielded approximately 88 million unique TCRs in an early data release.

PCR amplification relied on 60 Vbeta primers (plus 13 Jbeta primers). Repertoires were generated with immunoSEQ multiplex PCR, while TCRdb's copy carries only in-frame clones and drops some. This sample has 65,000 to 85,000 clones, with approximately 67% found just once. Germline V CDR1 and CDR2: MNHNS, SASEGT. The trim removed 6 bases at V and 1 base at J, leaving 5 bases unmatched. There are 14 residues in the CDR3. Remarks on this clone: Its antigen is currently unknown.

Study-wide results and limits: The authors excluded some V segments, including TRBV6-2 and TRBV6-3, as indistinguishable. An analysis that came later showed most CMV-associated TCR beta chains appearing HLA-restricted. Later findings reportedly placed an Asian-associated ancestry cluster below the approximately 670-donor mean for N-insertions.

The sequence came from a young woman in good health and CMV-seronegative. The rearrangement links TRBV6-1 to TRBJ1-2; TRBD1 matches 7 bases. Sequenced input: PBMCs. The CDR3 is CASRTQGNNYGYTF. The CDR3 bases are TGTGCCAGCAGAACACAGGGGAATAACTATGGCTACACCTTC.